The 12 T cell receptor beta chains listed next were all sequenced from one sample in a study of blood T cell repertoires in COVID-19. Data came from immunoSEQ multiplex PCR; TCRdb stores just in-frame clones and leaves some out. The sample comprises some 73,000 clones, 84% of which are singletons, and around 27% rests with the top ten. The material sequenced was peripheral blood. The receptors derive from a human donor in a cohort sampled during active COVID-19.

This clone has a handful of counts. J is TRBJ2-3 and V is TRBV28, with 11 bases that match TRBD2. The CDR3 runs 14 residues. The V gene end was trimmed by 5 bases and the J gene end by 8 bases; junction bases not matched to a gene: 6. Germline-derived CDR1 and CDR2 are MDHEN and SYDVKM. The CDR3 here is CASSLLAGGFTQYF. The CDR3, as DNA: TGTGCCAGCAGTCTTCTAGCGGGGGGTTTTACGCAGTATTTT. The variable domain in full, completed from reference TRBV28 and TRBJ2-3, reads DVKVTQSSRYLVKRTGEKVFLECVQDMDHENMFWYRQDPGLGLRLIYFSYDVKMKEKGDIPEGYSVSREKKERFSLILESASTNQTSMYLCASSLLAGGFTQYFGPGTRLTVL.

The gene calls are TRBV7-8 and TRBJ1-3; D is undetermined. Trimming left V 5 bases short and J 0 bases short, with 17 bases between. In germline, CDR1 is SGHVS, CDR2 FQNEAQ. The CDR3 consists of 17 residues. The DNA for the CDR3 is TGTGCCAGCAGCCGACCTGCTCGGTTGAGCTCTGGAAACACCATATATTTT. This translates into CASSRPARLSSGNTIYF.

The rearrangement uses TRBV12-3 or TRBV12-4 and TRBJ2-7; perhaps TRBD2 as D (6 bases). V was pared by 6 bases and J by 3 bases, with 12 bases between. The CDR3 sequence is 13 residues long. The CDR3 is CASRRAGFYEQYF. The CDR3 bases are TGTGCCAGCAGGAGGGCGGGGTTCTACGAGCAGTACTTC.

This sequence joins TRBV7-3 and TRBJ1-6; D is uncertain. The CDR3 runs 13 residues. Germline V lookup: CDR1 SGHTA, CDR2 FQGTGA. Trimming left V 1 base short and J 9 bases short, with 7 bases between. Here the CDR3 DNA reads TGTGCCAGCAGCTTAATCGAGGGTTCACCCCTCCACTTT. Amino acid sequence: CASSLIEGSPLHF.

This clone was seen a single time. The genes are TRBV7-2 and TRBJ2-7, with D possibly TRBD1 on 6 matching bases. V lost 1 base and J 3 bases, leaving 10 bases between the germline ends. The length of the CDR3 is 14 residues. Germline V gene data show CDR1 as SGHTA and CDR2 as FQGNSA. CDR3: CASSLGTGNYEQYF. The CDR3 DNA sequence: TGTGCCAGCAGCTTAGGAACAGGGAACTACGAGCAGTACTTC.

CDR3 sequence reads: CASSLGGMNTEAFF. The DNA of the CDR3 is TGTGCCAGCAGCTTAGGGGGAATGAACACTGAAGCTTTCTTT. This chain uses TRBV5-5 with TRBJ1-1, with D possibly TRBD1 on 6 matching bases. Germline assignment: CDR1 SGHKS and CDR2 YYEKEE (reference sequence). Trimming stripped 2 bases from V and 0 bases from J, with 8 bases between. CDR3 size: 14 residues.

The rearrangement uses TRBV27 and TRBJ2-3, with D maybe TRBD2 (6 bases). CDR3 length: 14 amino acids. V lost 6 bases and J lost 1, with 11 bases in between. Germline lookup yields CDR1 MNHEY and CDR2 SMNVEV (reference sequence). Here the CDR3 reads CASSLGGGTDTQYF. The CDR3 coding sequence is TGTGCCAGCAGCCTTGGCGGGGGCACAGATACGCAGTATTTT.

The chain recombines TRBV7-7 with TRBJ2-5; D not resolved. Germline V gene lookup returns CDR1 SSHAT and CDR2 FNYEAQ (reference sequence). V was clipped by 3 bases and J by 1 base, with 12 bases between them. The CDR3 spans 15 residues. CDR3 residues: CASSFSLSRQETQYF. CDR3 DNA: TGTGCCAGCAGCTTTTCCCTAAGCCGCCAAGAGACCCAGTACTTC.

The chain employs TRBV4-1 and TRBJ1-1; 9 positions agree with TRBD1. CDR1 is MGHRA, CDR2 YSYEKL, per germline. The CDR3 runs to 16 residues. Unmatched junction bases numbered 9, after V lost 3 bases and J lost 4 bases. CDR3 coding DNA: TGCGCCAGCAGCCAGGGACAGGGTGTTCTGTTCACTGAAGCTTTCTTT. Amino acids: CASSQGQGVLFTEAFF.

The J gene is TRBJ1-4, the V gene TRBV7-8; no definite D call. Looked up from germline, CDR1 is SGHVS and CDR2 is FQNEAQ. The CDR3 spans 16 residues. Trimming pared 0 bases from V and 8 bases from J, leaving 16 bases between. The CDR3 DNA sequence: TGTGCCAGCAGCTTAGCCCGATCGAGGTTCCGGGAAAAACTGTTTTTT. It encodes CASSLARSRFREKLFF.

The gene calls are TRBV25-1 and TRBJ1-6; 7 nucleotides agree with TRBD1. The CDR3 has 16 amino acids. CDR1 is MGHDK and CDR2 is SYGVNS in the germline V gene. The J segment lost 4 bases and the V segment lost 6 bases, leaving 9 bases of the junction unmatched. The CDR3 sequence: CASRQTGSGYNSPLHF. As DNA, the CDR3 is TGTGCCAGCAGGCAGACAGGGTCTGGATATAATTCACCCCTCCACTTT.

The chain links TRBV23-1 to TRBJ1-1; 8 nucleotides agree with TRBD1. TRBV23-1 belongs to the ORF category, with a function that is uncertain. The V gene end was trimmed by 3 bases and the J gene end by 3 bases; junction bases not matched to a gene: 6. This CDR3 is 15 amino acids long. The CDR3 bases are TGCGCCAGCAGTCATTCACAGGGGGGCTACACTGAAGCTTTCTTT. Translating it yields CASSHSQGGYTEAFF.